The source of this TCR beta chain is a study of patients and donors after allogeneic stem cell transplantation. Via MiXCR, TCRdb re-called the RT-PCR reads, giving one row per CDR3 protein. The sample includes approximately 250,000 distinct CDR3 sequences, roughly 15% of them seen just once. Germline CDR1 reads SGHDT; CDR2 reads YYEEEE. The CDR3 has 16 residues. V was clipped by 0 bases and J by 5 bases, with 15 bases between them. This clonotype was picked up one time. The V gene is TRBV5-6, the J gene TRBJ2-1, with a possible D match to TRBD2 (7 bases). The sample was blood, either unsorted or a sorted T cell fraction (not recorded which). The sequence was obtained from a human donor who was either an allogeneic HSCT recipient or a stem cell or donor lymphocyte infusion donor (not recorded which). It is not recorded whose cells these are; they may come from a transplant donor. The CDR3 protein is CASSLVGGGVNNEQFF. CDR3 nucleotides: TGTGCCAGCAGCTTGGTAGGGGGAGGGGTCAACAATGAGCAGTTCTTC.